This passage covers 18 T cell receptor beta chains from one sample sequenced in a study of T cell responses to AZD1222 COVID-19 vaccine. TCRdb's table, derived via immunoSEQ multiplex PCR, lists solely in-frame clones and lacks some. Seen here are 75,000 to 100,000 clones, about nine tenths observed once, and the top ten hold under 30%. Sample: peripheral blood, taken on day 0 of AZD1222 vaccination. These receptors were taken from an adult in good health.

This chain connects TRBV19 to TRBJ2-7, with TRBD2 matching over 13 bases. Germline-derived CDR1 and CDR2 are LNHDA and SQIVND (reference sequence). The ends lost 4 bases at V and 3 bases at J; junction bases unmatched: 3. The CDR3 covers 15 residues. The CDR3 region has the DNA TGTGCCAGTAGTACCCGGACTAGCGGGAGCTACGAGCAGTACTTC. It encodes CASSTRTSGSYEQYF. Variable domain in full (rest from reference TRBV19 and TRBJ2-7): DGGITQSPKYLFRKEGQNVTLSCEQNLNHDAMYWYRQDPGQGLRLIYYSQIVNDFQKGDIAEGYSVSREKKESFPLTVTSAQKNPTAFYLCASSTRTSGSYEQYFGPGTRLTVT.

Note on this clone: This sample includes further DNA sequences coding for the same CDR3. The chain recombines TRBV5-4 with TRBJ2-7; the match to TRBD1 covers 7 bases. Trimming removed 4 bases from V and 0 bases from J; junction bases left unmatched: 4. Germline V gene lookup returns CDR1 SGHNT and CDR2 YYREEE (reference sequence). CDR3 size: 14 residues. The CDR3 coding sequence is TGTGCCAGCAGCCGACGGGACAGCTCCTACGAGCAGTACTTC. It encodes CASSRRDSSYEQYF.

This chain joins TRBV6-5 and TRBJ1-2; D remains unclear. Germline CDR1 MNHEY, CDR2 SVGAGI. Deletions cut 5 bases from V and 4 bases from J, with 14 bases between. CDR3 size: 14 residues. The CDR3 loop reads CASSKRTDFYGYTF. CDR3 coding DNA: TGTGCCAGCAGTAAAAGGACTGACTTCTATGGCTACACCTTC.

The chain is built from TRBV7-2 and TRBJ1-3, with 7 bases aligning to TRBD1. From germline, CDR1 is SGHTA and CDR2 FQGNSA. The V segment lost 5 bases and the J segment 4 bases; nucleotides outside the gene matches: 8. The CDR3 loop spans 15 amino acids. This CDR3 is CASSQQQGVGNTIYF. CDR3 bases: TGTGCCAGCAGCCAGCAGCAGGGGGTCGGAAACACCATATATTTT.

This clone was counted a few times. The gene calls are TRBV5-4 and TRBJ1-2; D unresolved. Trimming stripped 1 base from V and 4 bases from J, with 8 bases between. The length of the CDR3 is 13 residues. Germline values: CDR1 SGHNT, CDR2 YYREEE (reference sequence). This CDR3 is CASSLPTRYGYTF. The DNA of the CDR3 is TGTGCCAGCAGCTTGCCCACCCGCTATGGCTACACCTTC. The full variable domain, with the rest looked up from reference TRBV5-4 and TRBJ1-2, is ETGVTQSPTHLIKTRGQQVTLRCSSQSGHNTVSWYQQALGQGPQFIFQYYREEENGRGNFPPRFSGLQFPNYSSELNVNALELDDSALYLCASSLPTRYGYTFGSGTRLTVV.

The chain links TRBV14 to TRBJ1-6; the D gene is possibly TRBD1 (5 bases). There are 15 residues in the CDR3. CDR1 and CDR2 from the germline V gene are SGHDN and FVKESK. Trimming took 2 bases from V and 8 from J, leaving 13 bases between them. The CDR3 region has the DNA TGTGCCAGCAGCCAATTCGTCGGGGCCCATTCACCCCTCCACTTT. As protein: CASSQFVGAHSPLHF.

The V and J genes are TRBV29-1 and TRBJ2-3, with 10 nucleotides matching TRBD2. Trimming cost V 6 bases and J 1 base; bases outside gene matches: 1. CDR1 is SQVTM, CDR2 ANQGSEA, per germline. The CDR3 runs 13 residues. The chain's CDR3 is CSVGTSGTDTQYF. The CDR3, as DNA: TGCAGCGTCGGGACTAGCGGCACAGATACGCAGTATTTT.

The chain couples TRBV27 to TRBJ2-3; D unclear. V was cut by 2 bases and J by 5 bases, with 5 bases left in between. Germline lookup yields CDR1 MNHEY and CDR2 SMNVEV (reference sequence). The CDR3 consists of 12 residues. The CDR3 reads CASSLVGDTQYF. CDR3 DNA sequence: TGTGCCAGCAGTTTAGTCGGAGATACGCAGTATTTT.

This chain's CDR3 is CASSPAGTSGFNEQFF. DNA for the CDR3: TGTGCCAGCTCACCTGCCGGGACTAGCGGCTTCAATGAGCAGTTCTTC. The rearrangement uses TRBV18 and TRBJ2-1, with 11 bases that match TRBD2. Germline lookup yields CDR1 KGHSH and CDR2 LQKENI. The CDR3 totals 16 residues. Germline trimming cut 3 bases from V and 6 bases from J; bases unmatched to any gene: 7.

This chain's CDR3 is CASSRGLADQETQYF. As DNA, the CDR3 is TGTGCCAGCAGCAGGGGACTAGCGGACCAAGAGACCCAGTACTTC. The chain combines TRBV7-9 with TRBJ2-5; 11 nucleotides line up with TRBD2. Unmatched junction bases numbered 2, after V lost 5 bases and J lost 0 bases. The germline V gene encodes CDR1 SEHNR and CDR2 FQNEAQ (reference sequence). The CDR3 is made up of 15 amino acids.

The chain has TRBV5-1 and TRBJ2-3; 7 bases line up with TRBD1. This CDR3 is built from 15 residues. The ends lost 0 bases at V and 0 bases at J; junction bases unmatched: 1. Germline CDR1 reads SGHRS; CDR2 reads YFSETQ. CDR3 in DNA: TGCGCCAGCAGCTTGGGGGACAGTAGCACAGATACGCAGTATTTT. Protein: CASSLGDSSTDTQYF. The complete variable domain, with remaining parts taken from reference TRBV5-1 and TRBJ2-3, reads KAGVTQTPRYLIKTRGQQVTLSCSPISGHRSVSWYQQTPGQGLQFLFEYFSETQRNKGNFPGRFSGRQFSNSRSEMNVSTLELGDSALYLCASSLGDSSTDTQYFGPGTRLTVL.

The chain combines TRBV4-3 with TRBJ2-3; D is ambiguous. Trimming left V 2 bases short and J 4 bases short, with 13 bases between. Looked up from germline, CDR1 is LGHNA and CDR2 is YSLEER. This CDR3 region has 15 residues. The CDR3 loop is CASSQNSAIPDTQYF. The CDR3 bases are TGCGCCAGCAGCCAAAACTCAGCTATTCCAGATACGCAGTATTTT.

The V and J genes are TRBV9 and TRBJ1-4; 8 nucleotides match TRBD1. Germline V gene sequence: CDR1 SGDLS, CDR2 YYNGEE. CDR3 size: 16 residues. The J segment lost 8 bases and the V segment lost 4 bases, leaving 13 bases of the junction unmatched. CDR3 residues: CASSPRPTGGGEKLFF. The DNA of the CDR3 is TGTGCCAGCAGCCCTCGCCCTACAGGGGGGGGAGAAAAACTGTTTTTT.

CDR3 bases: TGCAGCGTTCCCTACAGGGATTACACTGAAGCTTTCTTT. It codes for CSVPYRDYTEAFF. This chain joins TRBV29-1 and TRBJ1-1, with a possible D match to TRBD1 (6 bases). The CDR3 length is 13 residues. CDR1 is SQVTM and CDR2 is ANQGSEA in the germline V gene. Deletions cut 5 bases from V and 3 bases from J, with 13 bases between.

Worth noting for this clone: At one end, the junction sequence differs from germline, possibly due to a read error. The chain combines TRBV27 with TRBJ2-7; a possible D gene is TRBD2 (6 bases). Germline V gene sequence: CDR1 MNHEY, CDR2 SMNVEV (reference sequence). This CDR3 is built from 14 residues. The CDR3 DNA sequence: TGTGTCAGCAGTTTAGGGTTGGGGGACTCCGAGCAGTACTTC. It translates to CVSSLGLGDSEQYF.

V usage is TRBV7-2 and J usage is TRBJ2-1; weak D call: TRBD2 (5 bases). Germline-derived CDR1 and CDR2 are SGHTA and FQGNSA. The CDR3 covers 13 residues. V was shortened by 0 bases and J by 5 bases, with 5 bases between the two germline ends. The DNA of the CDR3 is TGTGCCAGCAGCTTAGCGCGGGACAATGAGCAGTTCTTC. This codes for CASSLARDNEQFF.

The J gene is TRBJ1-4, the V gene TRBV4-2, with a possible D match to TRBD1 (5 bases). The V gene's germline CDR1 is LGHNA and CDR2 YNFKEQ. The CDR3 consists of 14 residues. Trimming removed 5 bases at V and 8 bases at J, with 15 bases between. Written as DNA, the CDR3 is TGTGCCAGCAGCGGGACCCAAATGCGAGAAAAACTGTTTTTT. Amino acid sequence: CASSGTQMREKLFF.

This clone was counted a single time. The CDR3 coding sequence is TGCGCCAGCAGCCAGGAGCCACAGGATTACTCTGGAAACACCATATATTTT. Its protein is CASSQEPQDYSGNTIYF. The V call is TRBV4-1, the J call TRBJ1-3; a possible D gene is TRBD1 (5 bases). Germline values: CDR1 MGHRA, CDR2 YSYEKL. V lost 3 bases to trimming and J lost 0 bases, with 15 bases between them. The CDR3 consists of 17 residues.